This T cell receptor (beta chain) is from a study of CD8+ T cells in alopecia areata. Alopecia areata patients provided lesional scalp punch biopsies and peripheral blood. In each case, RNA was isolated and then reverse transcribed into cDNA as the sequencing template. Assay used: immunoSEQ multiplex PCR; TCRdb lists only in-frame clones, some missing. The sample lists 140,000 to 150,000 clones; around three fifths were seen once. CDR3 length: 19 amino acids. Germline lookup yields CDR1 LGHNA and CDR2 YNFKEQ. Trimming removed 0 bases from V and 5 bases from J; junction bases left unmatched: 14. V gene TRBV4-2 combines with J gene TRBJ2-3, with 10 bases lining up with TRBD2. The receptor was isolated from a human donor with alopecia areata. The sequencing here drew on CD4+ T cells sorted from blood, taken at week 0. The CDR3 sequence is CASSQDWASGGTPGDTQYF. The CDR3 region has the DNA TGTGCCAGCAGCCAAGATTGGGCTAGCGGGGGCACTCCGGGAGATACGCAGTATTTT.